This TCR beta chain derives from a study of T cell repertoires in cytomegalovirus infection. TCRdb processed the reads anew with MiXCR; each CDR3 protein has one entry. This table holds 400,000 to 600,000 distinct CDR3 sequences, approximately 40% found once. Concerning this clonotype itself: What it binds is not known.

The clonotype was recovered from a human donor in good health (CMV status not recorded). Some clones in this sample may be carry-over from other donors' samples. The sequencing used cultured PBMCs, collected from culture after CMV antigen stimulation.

This CDR3 is CSVGGQGSYNEQFF. The CDR3 coding sequence is TGCAGCGTCGGGGGACAGGGGTCCTACAATGAGCAGTTCTTC. This chain connects TRBV29-1 to TRBJ2-1, with 10 bases matching TRBD1. The CDR3 extends over 14 amino acids. Germline CDR1 SQVTM, CDR2 ANQGSEA. Losses at the gene ends were 6 bases for V and 1 base for J; bases not matched to a gene: 3.